Each of the 27 T cell receptor beta chains below was sequenced from the same sample in a study of radiation and T cells in renal cell carcinoma. This sample's time point: baseline pretreatment blood. As for treatment: 15 Gy SBRT to primary tumor, nephrectomy 4 weeks later. Measured with immunoSEQ multiplex PCR; TCRdb has only the in-frame clones, and not every one. The sample lists 85,000 to 100,000 clones, about 86% seen once, with 7.5% to 8.5% in the top ten. The material sequenced was blood, taken from a patient whose treatment included radiotherapy and nephrectomy. The receptors stem from a man aged 45 to 65 with renal cell carcinoma.

J is TRBJ1-2 and V is TRBV2; D is undetermined. The CDR3 extends over 13 amino acids. The germline gives CDR1 SNHLY, CDR2 FYNNEI. Trimming left V 6 bases short and J 4 bases short, with 12 bases between. The CDR3 region is CASRETERYGYTF. CDR3 DNA: TGTGCCAGCAGAGAGACCGAACGCTATGGCTACACCTTC.

V gene TRBV29-1 combines with J gene TRBJ2-5; D possibly corresponds to TRBD2 (5 bases). The CDR3 is 14 amino acids. From germline, CDR1 is SQVTM and CDR2 ANQGSEA. The germline V and J ends were trimmed by 3 bases and 5 bases, with 16 bases remaining between them. CDR3 sequence: CSVEPQGGRETQYF. The DNA for the CDR3 is TGCAGCGTTGAGCCCCAAGGAGGCCGGGAGACCCAGTACTTC.

The chain combines TRBV28 with TRBJ1-2, with D hard to call. The CDR3 length is 13 residues. Trimming shortened V by 5 bases and J by 1 base, and 8 bases separated the two germline ends. Germline assignment: CDR1 MDHEN and CDR2 SYDVKM. CDR3 residues: CASSPPLNYGYTF. The CDR3 region has the DNA TGTGCCAGCAGTCCCCCCCTTAACTATGGCTACACCTTC.

The DNA for the CDR3 is TGTGCCAGCAGCGAGGGCAGAACCATGAACACTGAAGCTTTCTTT. The encoded protein is CASSEGRTMNTEAFF. V and J are TRBV9 and TRBJ1-1; no reliable D call. The CDR3 is made up of 15 amino acids. V lost 3 bases to trimming and J lost 0 bases, with 12 bases between them. Germline V gives CDR1 SGDLS, CDR2 YYNGEE.

V is TRBV18 and J is TRBJ2-7; 9 bases map to TRBD1. The trim removed 6 bases at V and 6 bases at J, leaving 9 bases unmatched. The CDR3 spans 14 residues. Germline values: CDR1 KGHSH, CDR2 LQKENI. The CDR3 here is CASSPAPGQGEQYF. The CDR3 DNA reads as TGTGCCAGCTCTCCAGCCCCGGGACAGGGCGAGCAGTACTTC. The full variable domain, rest sourced from reference TRBV18 and TRBJ2-7, is NAGVMQNPRHLVRRRGQEARLRCSPMKGHSHVYWYRQLPEEGLKFMVYLQKENIIDESGMPKERFSAEFPKEGPSILRIQQVVRGDSAAYFCASSPAPGQGEQYFGPGTRLTVT.

The chain carries TRBV19 and TRBJ2-7; D may be TRBD1 (6 bases). The V end was cut by 6 bases, the J end by 0 bases, with 15 bases between. The CDR3 sequence is 15 residues long. CDR1 LNHDA and CDR2 SQIVND come from the germline V gene (reference sequence). The CDR3 DNA follows: TGTGCCAGTAGCCCCAAAGGGGGTTTCTCCTACGAGCAGTACTTC. Translating it yields CASSPKGGFSYEQYF.

The rearrangement uses TRBV10-3 and TRBJ2-1; D may correspond to TRBD1 or TRBD2 (7 bases each). The CDR3 extends over 18 amino acids. Trimming left V 3 bases short and J 8 bases short, with 26 bases between. Germline V gene data show CDR1 as ENHRY and CDR2 as SYGVKD. The CDR3 reads CAISDPGGRAGRLDEQFF. In nucleotides, the CDR3 is TGTGCCATCAGTGATCCAGGGGGGAGAGCGGGAAGGCTAGATGAGCAGTTCTTC.

The chain employs TRBV10-3 and TRBJ2-2, with 8 bases matching TRBD1. This CDR3 has 15 amino acids. Germline-derived CDR1 and CDR2 are ENHRY and SYGVKD. V shed 6 bases and J 1 base; nucleotides not matched to a gene: 4. CDR3 coding DNA: TGTGCCATCAGGACCGGGACAGGGAACACCGGGGAGCTGTTTTTT. This codes for CAIRTGTGNTGELFF.

This chain links TRBV19 with TRBJ2-1, with 12 bases fitting TRBD1. CDR1 is LNHDA, CDR2 SQIVND, per germline (reference sequence). The CDR3 runs to 15 residues. V gave up 6 bases and J gave up 6 bases; unmatched junction bases: 6. The CDR3 DNA is TGTGCCAGTAGGCGGGGGGGACAGGGGGCCAATGAGCAGTTCTTC. Protein product: CASRRGGQGANEQFF. Complete variable domain (other parts from reference TRBV19 and TRBJ2-1): DGGITQSPKYLFRKEGQNVTLSCEQNLNHDAMYWYRQDPGQGLRLIYYSQIVNDFQKGDIAEGYSVSREKKESFPLTVTSAQKNPTAFYLCASRRGGQGANEQFFGPGTRLTVL.

The gene calls are TRBV19 and TRBJ1-5; 9 bases agree with TRBD1. The CDR3 sequence is 16 residues long. V was pared by 3 bases and J by 3 bases, with 6 bases of the junction left unmatched. Germline V gene lookup returns CDR1 LNHDA and CDR2 SQIVND (reference sequence). The CDR3 nucleotides are TGTGCCAGTAGTATCGTCGGGACAGGGACCAATCAGCCCCAGCATTTT. Translated: CASSIVGTGTNQPQHF.

The chain carries TRBV30 and TRBJ1-1, with 10 bases identical to TRBD1. Germline CDR1 is GTSNPN and CDR2 is SVGIG (reference sequence). The length of the CDR3 is 17 residues. The J segment lost 6 bases and the V segment lost 3 bases, leaving 16 bases of the junction unmatched. In DNA form, the CDR3 reads TGTGCCTGGAGCCCGGGACAGGGGCTAAGGATGGTCGCTGAAGCTTTCTTT. This gives the protein CAWSPGQGLRMVAEAFF. The full variable domain, with the rest looked up from reference TRBV30 and TRBJ1-1, is SQTIHQWPATLVQPVGSPLSLECTVEGTSNPNLYWYRQAAGRGLQLLFYSVGIGQISSEVPQNLSASRPQDRQFILSSKKLLLSDSGFYLCAWSPGQGLRMVAEAFFGQGTRLTVV.

The V gene is TRBV6-1, the J gene TRBJ2-5; 10 nucleotides agree with TRBD1. The CDR3 is made up of 14 amino acids. CDR1 MNHNS and CDR2 SASEGT come from the germline V gene. The V segment lost 5 bases and the J segment 5 bases; nucleotides outside the gene matches: 5. The CDR3 DNA reads as TGTGCCAGCAGTCAGGACAGGGGGAGGGAGACCCAGTACTTC. This translates into CASSQDRGRETQYF.

The chain has TRBV28 and TRBJ2-7; 10 nucleotides align to TRBD2. CDR3 length equals 14 residues. Trimming removed 6 bases from V and 4 bases from J; junction bases left unmatched: 6. CDR1 is MDHEN, CDR2 SYDVKM, per germline. The CDR3 here is CASSPTSGSYEQYF. The CDR3 nucleotides read TGTGCCAGCAGCCCGACTAGCGGGTCTTACGAGCAGTACTTC. Full variable domain (rest looked up from reference TRBV28 and TRBJ2-7): DVKVTQSSRYLVKRTGEKVFLECVQDMDHENMFWYRQDPGLGLRLIYFSYDVKMKEKGDIPEGYSVSREKKERFSLILESASTNQTSMYLCASSPTSGSYEQYFGPGTRLTVT.

This clone was counted once. The J gene is TRBJ1-5, the V gene TRBV6-1, with 10 bases matching TRBD1. The CDR3 has 18 amino acids. J was trimmed by 10 bases and V by 2 bases; bases with no gene match: 17. Per the germline V gene, CDR1 is MNHNS and CDR2 is SASEGT. The CDR3 DNA follows: TGTGCCAGCAGTGAAAGAACGGGACAGGGGCCGCCTTTTTCCCCCCAGCATTTT. Its translation is CASSERTGQGPPFSPQHF.

This chain connects TRBV11-2 to TRBJ2-3; D is undetermined. The V end lost 4 bases, the J end lost 3 bases, and 11 bases lay between the germline ends. This CDR3 has 14 amino acids. Germline V gene data show CDR1 as SGHAT and CDR2 as FQNNGV. The CDR3 nucleotides are TGTGCCAGCAGCTCAACCATGCTGACAGATACGCAGTATTTT. This translates into CASSSTMLTDTQYF. Full variable domain (outside the CDR3, taken from reference TRBV11-2 and TRBJ2-3): EAGVAQSPRYKIIEKRQSVAFWCNPISGHATLYWYQQILGQGPKLLIQFQNNGVVDDSQLPKDRFSAERLKGVDSTLKIQPAKLEDSAVYLCASSSTMLTDTQYFGPGTRLTVL.

The chain carries TRBV4-3 and TRBJ2-1; 11 bases match TRBD2. Unmatched junction bases numbered 7, after V lost 3 bases and J lost 9 bases. The CDR3 is 15 amino acids. Germline CDR1 reads LGHNA; CDR2 reads YSLEER. CDR3 loop: CASSQFSGGVSEQFF. In DNA form, the CDR3 reads TGCGCCAGCAGCCAGTTTAGCGGGGGGGTCAGTGAGCAGTTCTTC.

J is TRBJ1-1 and V is TRBV11-3; no reliable D call. The CDR3 length is 14 residues. Germline loops: CDR1 SGHNT, CDR2 YENEEA. V gave up 0 bases and J gave up 1 base, with 6 bases separating them. The CDR3 DNA reads as TGTGCCAGCAGCTTAGATGGGAAGAACACTGAAGCTTTCTTT. Its protein is CASSLDGKNTEAFF.

The rearrangement links TRBV7-8 to TRBJ1-1; 8 nucleotides match TRBD1. This CDR3 spans 16 amino acids. V was clipped by 0 bases and J by 7 bases; unmatched bases: 10. Germline V gene lookup returns CDR1 SGHVS and CDR2 FQNEAQ. The CDR3 loop reads CASSLAAGDRGHEAFF. CDR3 DNA: TGTGCCAGCAGCTTAGCCGCGGGAGACAGGGGACATGAAGCTTTCTTT.

The chain has TRBV7-6 and TRBJ2-7, with TRBD1 matching over 7 bases. CDR3 size: 13 residues. Germline trimming cut 8 bases from V and 5 bases from J; bases unmatched to any gene: 9. Germline V gene lookup returns CDR1 SGHVS and CDR2 FNYEAQ. The CDR3 DNA sequence: TGTGCCAGCTCGGTCAACAGGGGTAACGAGCAGTACTTC. It codes for CASSVNRGNEQYF.

CDR3 sequence: CASSSTSFGTGELFF. DNA of the CDR3: TGTGCCAGCAGCTCCACTAGCTTCGGCACCGGGGAGCTGTTTTTT. The chain has TRBV6-5 and TRBJ2-2, with TRBD2 as a possible D gene (6 bases). V gave up 6 bases and J gave up 4 bases, with 15 bases separating them. In germline, CDR1 is MNHEY, CDR2 SVGAGI. This CDR3 has 15 amino acids.

This chain links TRBV27 with TRBJ2-3; D is unresolved. The CDR3 is 15 amino acids. The V gene lost 6 bases and the J gene lost 5 bases, with 18 bases spanning the gap. Germline V CDR1 and CDR2: MNHEY, SMNVEV (reference sequence). DNA of the CDR3: TGTGCCAGCAGCCCCTCCCCTATGCGTGGAGATACGCAGTATTTT. The encoded protein is CASSPSPMRGDTQYF.

This chain uses TRBV19 with TRBJ2-7; TRBD2 agrees at 12 bases. CDR1 and CDR2 (germline): LNHDA, SQIVND (reference sequence). The junction had 12 bases not matched to a gene; V was cut back by 7 bases and J by 2 bases. CDR3 length: 17 residues. Written as DNA, the CDR3 is TGTGCCAGTACCCGAACCCATACTAGCGGGGGGACCTACGAGCAGTACTTC. Protein product: CASTRTHTSGGTYEQYF.

This clone appeared once. The chain couples TRBV5-8 to TRBJ2-1; 11 bases are a match to TRBD2. Germline CDR1 and CDR2: SGHTS and YDEGEE. Trimming cost V 4 bases and J 0 bases; bases outside gene matches: 6. The CDR3 covers 17 residues. The CDR3 bases are TGTGCCAGCAGCACTACAGGGACTAGCGGCTCCTACAATGAGCAGTTCTTC. Translating gives CASSTTGTSGSYNEQFF.

CDR3 loop: CASSQDPQGAGNEQFF. The CDR3 nucleotides read TGCGCCAGCAGCCAAGATCCACAGGGGGCCGGCAATGAGCAGTTCTTC. This rearrangement joins TRBV4-1 to TRBJ2-1; TRBD1 matches 9 bases. There are 16 residues in the CDR3. The V segment lost 0 bases and the J segment 6 bases; nucleotides outside the gene matches: 6. The V gene's germline CDR1 is MGHRA and CDR2 YSYEKL.

V is TRBV7-6 and J is TRBJ2-3; 10 nucleotides line up with TRBD2. This CDR3 is built from 17 residues. Germline CDR1 SGHVS, CDR2 FNYEAQ. V was pared by 5 bases and J by 3 bases, with 11 bases of the junction left unmatched. The CDR3 DNA sequence: TGTGCCAGCAGCCCAAGGGGCGGACTAGCGGCGACAGATACGCAGTATTTT. It is translated as CASSPRGGLAATDTQYF.

This chain connects TRBV10-2 to TRBJ2-5; 8 bases are shared with TRBD1. Germline V gene sequence: CDR1 WSHSY, CDR2 SAAADI. The ends lost 6 bases at V and 6 bases at J; junction bases unmatched: 9. This CDR3 contains 14 residues. For the CDR3, the DNA is TGCGCCAGCAGCCCCTCAGGGGGCTCGAAGACCCAGTACTTC. Translation: CASSPSGGSKTQYF.

This sequence joins TRBV6-4 and TRBJ2-3; tentatively, D is TRBD2 (5 bases). This CDR3 has 14 amino acids. V dropped 5 bases and J dropped 1 base, with 10 bases sitting between them. Germline V CDR1 and CDR2: MRHNA, SNTAGT. Here the CDR3 DNA reads TGTGCCAGCAGTCCTCGGACTGGCACAGATACGCAGTATTTT. It specifies CASSPRTGTDTQYF.